This T cell receptor beta chain was found in a study of T-cell memory formation after mild COVID-19. Germline V gene data show CDR1 as KGHDR and CDR2 as SFDVKD. Trimming took off 5 bases at V and 2 bases at J, with 6 bases between the two ends. The CDR3 spans 13 residues. A single record per CDR3 protein comes from TCRdb applying MiXCR to the 5' RACE reads. This sample has about 430,000 distinct CDR3 sequences, with approximately 25% found just once. Sequencing input: PBMCs or a T cell subset sorted from them (not recorded which). This chain connects TRBV24-1 to TRBJ2-1, with D hard to call. This clonotype originated in an adult woman who had mild COVID-19 (a few samples of this study predate the infection). Cell type and time point are not known. CDR3 amino acids: CATSGEPYNEQFF. CDR3 nucleotide sequence: TGTGCCACCAGTGGGGAACCCTACAATGAGCAGTTCTTC.